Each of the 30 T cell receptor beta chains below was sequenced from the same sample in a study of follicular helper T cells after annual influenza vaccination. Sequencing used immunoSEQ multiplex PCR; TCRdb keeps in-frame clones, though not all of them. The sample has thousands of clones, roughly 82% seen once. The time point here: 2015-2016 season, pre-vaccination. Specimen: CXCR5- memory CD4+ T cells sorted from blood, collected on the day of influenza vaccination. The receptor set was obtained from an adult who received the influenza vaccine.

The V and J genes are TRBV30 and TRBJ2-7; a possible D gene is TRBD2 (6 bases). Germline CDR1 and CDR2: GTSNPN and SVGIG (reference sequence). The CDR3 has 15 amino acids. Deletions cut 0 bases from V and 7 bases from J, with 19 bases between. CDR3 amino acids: CAWSVPEGLQREQYF. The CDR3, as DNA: TGTGCCTGGAGTGTACCGGAGGGACTTCAGCGGGAGCAGTACTTC. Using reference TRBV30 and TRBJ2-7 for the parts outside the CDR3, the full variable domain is SQTIHQWPATLVQPVGSPLSLECTVEGTSNPNLYWYRQAAGRGLQLLFYSVGIGQISSEVPQNLSASRPQDRQFILSSKKLLLSDSGFYLCAWSVPEGLQREQYFGPGTRLTVT.

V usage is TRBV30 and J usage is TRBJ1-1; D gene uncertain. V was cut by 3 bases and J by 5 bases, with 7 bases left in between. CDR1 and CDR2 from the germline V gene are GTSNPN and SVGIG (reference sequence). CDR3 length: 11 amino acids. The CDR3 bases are TGTGCCTGGAGGGCCAATACTGAAGCTTTCTTT. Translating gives CAWRANTEAFF. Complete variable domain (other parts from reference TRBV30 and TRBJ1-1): SQTIHQWPATLVQPVGSPLSLECTVEGTSNPNLYWYRQAAGRGLQLLFYSVGIGQISSEVPQNLSASRPQDRQFILSSKKLLLSDSGFYLCAWRANTEAFFGQGTRLTVV.

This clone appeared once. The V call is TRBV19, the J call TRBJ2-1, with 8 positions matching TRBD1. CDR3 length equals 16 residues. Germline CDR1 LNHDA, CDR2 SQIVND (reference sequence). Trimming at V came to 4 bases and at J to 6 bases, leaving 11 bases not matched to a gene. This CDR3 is CASSRKTGAASNEQFF. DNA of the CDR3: TGTGCCAGTAGTAGGAAGACAGGGGCGGCTTCCAATGAGCAGTTCTTC.

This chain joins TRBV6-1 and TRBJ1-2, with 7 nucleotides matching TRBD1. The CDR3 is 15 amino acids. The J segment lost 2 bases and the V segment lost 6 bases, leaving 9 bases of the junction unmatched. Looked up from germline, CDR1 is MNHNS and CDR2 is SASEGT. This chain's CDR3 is CASREGARLNYGYTF. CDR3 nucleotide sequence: TGTGCCAGCAGAGAGGGGGCGCGGCTGAACTATGGCTACACCTTC.

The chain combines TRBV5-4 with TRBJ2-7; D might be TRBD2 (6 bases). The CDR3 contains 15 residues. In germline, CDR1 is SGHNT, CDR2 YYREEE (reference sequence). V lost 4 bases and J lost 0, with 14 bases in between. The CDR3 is CASSPPGTLSYEQYF. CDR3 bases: TGTGCCAGCAGCCCCCCCGGGACTCTCTCCTACGAGCAGTACTTC.

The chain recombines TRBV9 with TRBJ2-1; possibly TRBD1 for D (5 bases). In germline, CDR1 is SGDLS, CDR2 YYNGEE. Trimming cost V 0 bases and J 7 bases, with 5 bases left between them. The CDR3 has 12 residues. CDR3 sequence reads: CASSVAGNEQFF. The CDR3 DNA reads TGTGCCAGCAGCGTAGCAGGGAATGAGCAGTTCTTC.

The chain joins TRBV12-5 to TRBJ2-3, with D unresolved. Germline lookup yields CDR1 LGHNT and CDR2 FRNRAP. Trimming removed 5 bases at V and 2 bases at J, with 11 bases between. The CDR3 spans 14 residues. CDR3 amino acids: CASGPPGPTDTQYF. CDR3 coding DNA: TGTGCTAGTGGTCCCCCTGGCCCCACAGATACGCAGTATTTT.

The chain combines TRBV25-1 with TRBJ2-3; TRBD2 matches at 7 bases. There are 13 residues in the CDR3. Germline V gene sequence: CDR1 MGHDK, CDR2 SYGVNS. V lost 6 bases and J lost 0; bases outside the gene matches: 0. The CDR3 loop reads CASRAGSTDTQYF. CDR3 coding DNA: TGTGCCAGCAGAGCGGGAAGCACAGATACGCAGTATTTT.

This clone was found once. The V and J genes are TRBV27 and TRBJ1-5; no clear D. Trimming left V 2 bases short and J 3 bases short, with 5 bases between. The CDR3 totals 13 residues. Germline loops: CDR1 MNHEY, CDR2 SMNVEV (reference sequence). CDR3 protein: CASSLRPNQPQHF. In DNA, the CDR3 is TGTGCCAGCAGTTTACGGCCCAATCAGCCCCAGCATTTT.

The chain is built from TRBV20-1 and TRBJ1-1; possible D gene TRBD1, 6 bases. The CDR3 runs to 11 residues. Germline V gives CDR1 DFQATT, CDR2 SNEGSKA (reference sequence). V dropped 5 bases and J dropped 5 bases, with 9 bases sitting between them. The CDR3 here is CSAHRVTEAFF. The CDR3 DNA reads TGCAGTGCTCACAGGGTAACTGAAGCTTTCTTT.

CDR3 DNA sequence: TGTGCCAGCGGGAGGGGGACAGGAGATGGAAACACCATATATTTT. As protein: CASGRGTGDGNTIYF. The rearrangement uses TRBV2 and TRBJ1-3; TRBD1 matches at 8 bases. With V trimmed by 8 bases and J by 3 bases, 9 bases remained unmatched. CDR1 SNHLY and CDR2 FYNNEI come from the germline V gene. The length of the CDR3 is 15 residues.

For the CDR3, the DNA is TGTGCCAGCTCACCACGCTTGGGGGCAGAGACCCAGTACTTC. It yields the protein CASSPRLGAETQYF. V and J are TRBV18 and TRBJ2-5; D may be TRBD1 (6 bases). Germline CDR1 KGHSH, CDR2 LQKENI. The CDR3 is made up of 14 amino acids. Between the trimmed V and J ends, which lost 1 base and 4 bases, there was a span of 10 bases.

The CDR3 nucleotides are TGCAGCGGCCAAGGCTGGGCTGATTCCTACGAGCAGTACTTC. This gives the protein CSGQGWADSYEQYF. This chain connects TRBV29-1 to TRBJ2-7; D is unresolved. The V and J ends lost 7 bases and 1 base respectively, with 17 bases between them. The CDR3 has 14 amino acids. The V gene's germline CDR1 is SQVTM and CDR2 ANQGSEA.

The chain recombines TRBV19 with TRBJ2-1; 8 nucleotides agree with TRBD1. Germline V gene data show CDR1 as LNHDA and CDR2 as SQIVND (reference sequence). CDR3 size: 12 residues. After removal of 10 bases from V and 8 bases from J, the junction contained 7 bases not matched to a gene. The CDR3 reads CATRTGSDEQFF. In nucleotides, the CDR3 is TGTGCCACCAGGACAGGGTCGGATGAGCAGTTCTTC.

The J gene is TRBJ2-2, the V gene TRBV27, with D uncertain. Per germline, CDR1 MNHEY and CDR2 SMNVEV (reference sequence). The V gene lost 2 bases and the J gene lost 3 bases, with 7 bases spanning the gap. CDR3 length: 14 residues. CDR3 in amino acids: CASSLKHHTGELFF. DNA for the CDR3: TGTGCCAGCAGTTTAAAACACCACACCGGGGAGCTGTTTTTT.

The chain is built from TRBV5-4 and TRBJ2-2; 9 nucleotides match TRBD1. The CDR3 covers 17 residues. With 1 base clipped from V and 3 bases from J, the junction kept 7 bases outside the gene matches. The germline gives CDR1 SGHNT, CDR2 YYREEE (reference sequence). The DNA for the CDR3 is TGTGCCAGCAGCTTGTTGGAGGGGACAGGGCACACCGGGGAGCTGTTTTTT. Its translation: CASSLLEGTGHTGELFF.

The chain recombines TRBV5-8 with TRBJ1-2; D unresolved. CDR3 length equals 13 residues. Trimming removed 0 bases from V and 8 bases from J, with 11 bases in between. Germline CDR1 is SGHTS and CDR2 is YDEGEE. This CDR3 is CASSLDRTWGYTF. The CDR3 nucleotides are TGTGCCAGCAGCTTGGATCGAACGTGGGGCTACACCTTC.

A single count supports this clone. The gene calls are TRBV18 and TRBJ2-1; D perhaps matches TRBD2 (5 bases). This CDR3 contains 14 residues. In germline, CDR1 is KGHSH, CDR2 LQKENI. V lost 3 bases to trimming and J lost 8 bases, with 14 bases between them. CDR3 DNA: TGTGCCAGCTCACCCCGGGCTAGCTCGGATGAGCAGTTCTTC. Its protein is CASSPRASSDEQFF.

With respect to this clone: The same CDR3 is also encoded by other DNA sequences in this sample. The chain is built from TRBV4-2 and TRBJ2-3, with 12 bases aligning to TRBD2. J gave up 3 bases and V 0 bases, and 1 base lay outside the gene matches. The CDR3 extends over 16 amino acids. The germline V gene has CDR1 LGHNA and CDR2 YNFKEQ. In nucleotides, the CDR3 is TGTGCCAGCAGCCAAGATCTAGCGGGGGGGACAGATACGCAGTATTTT. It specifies CASSQDLAGGTDTQYF.

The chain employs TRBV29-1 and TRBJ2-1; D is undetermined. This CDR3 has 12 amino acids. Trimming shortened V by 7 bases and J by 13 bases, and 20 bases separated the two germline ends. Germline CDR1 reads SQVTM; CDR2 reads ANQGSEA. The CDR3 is CSGSNQGEEQFF. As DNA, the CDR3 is TGCAGCGGATCTAACCAAGGAGAGGAACAGTTCTTC.

The CDR3, as DNA: TGTGCCAGCACTCAAACACAGGGCTACAATGAGCAGTTCTTC. Translating it yields CASTQTQGYNEQFF. This chain connects TRBV6-5 to TRBJ2-1, with D possibly matching TRBD1 (6 bases). This CDR3 comprises 14 residues. Trimming removed 7 bases from V and 3 bases from J, with 13 bases in between. The germline gives CDR1 MNHEY, CDR2 SVGAGI.

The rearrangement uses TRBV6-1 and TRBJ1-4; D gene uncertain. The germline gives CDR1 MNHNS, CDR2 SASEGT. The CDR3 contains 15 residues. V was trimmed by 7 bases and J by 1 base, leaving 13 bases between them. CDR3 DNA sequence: TGTGCCAGCACTACCGACGGGGTAACTAATGAAAAACTGTTTTTT. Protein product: CASTTDGVTNEKLFF.

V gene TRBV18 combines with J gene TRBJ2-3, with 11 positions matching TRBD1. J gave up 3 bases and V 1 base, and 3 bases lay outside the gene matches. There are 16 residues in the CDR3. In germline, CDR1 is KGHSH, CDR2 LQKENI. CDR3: CASSPRGDRGTDTQYF. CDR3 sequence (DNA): TGTGCCAGCTCACCACGTGGGGACAGGGGGACAGATACGCAGTATTTT.

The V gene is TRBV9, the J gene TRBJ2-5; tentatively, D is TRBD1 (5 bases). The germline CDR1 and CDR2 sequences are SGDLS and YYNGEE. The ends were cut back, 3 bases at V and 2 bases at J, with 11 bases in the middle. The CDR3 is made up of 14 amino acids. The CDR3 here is CASSAETVQETQYF. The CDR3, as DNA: TGTGCCAGCAGCGCGGAGACAGTTCAAGAGACCCAGTACTTC.

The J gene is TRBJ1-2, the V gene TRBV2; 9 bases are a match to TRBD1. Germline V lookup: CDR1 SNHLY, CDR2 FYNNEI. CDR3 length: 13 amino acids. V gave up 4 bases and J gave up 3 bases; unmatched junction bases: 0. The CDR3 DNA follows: TGTGCCAGCAGTGGACAGGGGGACTATGGCTACACCTTC. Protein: CASSGQGDYGYTF.

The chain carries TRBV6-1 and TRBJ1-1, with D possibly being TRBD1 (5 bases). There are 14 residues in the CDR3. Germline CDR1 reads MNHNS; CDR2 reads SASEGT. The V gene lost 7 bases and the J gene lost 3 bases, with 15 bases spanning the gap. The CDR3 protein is CASTFRWGDTEAFF. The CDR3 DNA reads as TGTGCCAGCACCTTTCGGTGGGGGGACACTGAAGCTTTCTTT.

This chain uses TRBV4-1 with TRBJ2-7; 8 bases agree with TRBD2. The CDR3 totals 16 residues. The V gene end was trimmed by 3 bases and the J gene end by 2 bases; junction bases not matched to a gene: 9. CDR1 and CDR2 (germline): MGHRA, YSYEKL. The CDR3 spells CASSQTGGSRTYEQYF. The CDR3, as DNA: TGCGCCAGCAGCCAGACGGGGGGGAGTAGGACCTACGAGCAGTACTTC.

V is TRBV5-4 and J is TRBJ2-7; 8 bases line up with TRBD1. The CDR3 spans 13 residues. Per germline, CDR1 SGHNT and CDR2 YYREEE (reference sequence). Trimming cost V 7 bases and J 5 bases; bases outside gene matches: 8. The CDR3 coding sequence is TGTGCCAGCCAGACAGGGGCTTCCCACGAGCAGTACTTC. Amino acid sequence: CASQTGASHEQYF.

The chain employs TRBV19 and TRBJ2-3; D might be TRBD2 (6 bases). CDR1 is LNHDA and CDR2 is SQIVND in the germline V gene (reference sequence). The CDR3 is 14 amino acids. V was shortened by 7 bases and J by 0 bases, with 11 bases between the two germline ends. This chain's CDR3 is CASKASASTDTQYF. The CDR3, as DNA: TGTGCCAGTAAGGCTAGCGCTAGCACAGATACGCAGTATTTT.

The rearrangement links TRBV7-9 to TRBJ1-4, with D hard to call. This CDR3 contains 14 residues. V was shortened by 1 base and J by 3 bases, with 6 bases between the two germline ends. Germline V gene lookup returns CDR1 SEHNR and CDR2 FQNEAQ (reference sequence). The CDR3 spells CASSLGNPNEKLFF. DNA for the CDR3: TGTGCCAGCAGCTTAGGAAACCCTAATGAAAAACTGTTTTTT. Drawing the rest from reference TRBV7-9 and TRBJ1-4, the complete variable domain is DTGVSQNPRHKITKRGQNVTFRCDPISEHNRLYWYRQTLGQGPEFLTYFQNEAQLEKSRLLSDRFSAERPKGSFSTLEIQRTEQGDSAMYLCASSLGNPNEKLFFGSGTQLSVL.